The next 12 T cell receptor beta chains were all read from a single sample in a study of PD-1 blockade in classical Hodgkin lymphoma. Assay used: immunoSEQ multiplex PCR; TCRdb lists only in-frame clones, some missing. The repertoire holds under 30,000 clones, roughly 70% seen once, with about 15% in the top ten. No patient escaped relapse after autologous stem cell transplantation, and brentuximab vedotin exposure varied. The sample here was peripheral blood mononuclear cells (PBMCs), taken before the second cycle of nivolumab. The receptors shown here come from a human donor with classical Hodgkin lymphoma.

This chain connects TRBV30 to TRBJ1-6, with a weak D call TRBD1 (5 bases). CDR3 length: 14 amino acids. V lost 3 bases, J lost 5 bases, and 11 bases lay in between. From germline, CDR1 is GTSNPN and CDR2 SVGIG (reference sequence). The CDR3 DNA is TGTGCCTGGAGGACCGGGACGGATAATTCACCCCTCCACTTT. Protein sequence: CAWRTGTDNSPLHF. Variable domain in full (rest from reference TRBV30 and TRBJ1-6): SQTIHQWPATLVQPVGSPLSLECTVEGTSNPNLYWYRQAAGRGLQLLFYSVGIGQISSEVPQNLSASRPQDRQFILSSKKLLLSDSGFYLCAWRTGTDNSPLHFGNGTRLTVT.

The chain has TRBV6-5 and TRBJ2-7; D call uncertain. Germline CDR1 MNHEY, CDR2 SVGAGI. The germline V and J ends were trimmed by 1 base and 4 bases, with 8 bases remaining between them. This CDR3 has 13 amino acids. The CDR3 DNA follows: TGTGCCAGCAGTTACTTTCAAGGGTACGAGCAGTACTTC. It encodes CASSYFQGYEQYF.

The chain links TRBV5-1 to TRBJ1-2, with TRBD1 matching over 12 bases. With 4 bases clipped from V and 2 bases from J, the junction kept 6 bases outside the gene matches. The length of the CDR3 is 16 residues. The germline CDR1 and CDR2 sequences are SGHRS and YFSETQ. The CDR3 DNA reads TGCGCCAGCAGCGCGCTAGGGACAGGGGGCAACTATGGCTACACCTTC. Translation: CASSALGTGGNYGYTF.

The rearrangement uses TRBV16 and TRBJ1-2; D might be TRBD1 (5 bases). Germline CDR1 KGHSY, CDR2 FQNENV. V was pared by 0 bases and J by 8 bases, with 10 bases between. The CDR3 runs to 13 residues. CDR3 protein: CASSQSQGWGYTF. DNA for the CDR3: TGTGCCAGCAGCCAATCGCAGGGCTGGGGCTACACCTTC.

The genes are TRBV19 and TRBJ1-2; D ambiguous. V lost 3 bases, J lost 0 bases, and 17 bases lay in between. CDR3 length: 17 amino acids. The germline V gene encodes CDR1 LNHDA and CDR2 SQIVND (reference sequence). This chain's CDR3 is CASSIIVLASTNYGYTF. For the CDR3, the DNA is TGTGCCAGTAGTATTATCGTCCTGGCCTCTACTAACTATGGCTACACCTTC. The complete variable domain, with remaining parts taken from reference TRBV19 and TRBJ1-2, reads DGGITQSPKYLFRKEGQNVTLSCEQNLNHDAMYWYRQDPGQGLRLIYYSQIVNDFQKGDIAEGYSVSREKKESFPLTVTSAQKNPTAFYLCASSIIVLASTNYGYTFGSGTRLTVV.

J is TRBJ1-3 and V is TRBV7-6; TRBD1 is a possible D gene (5 bases). This CDR3 has 16 amino acids. Germline loops: CDR1 SGHVS, CDR2 FNYEAQ. Trimming took off 3 bases at V and 0 bases at J, with 12 bases between the two ends. Here the CDR3 DNA reads TGTGCCAGCAGCTTCCGGGACGGAGACTCTGGAAACACCATATATTTT. As protein: CASSFRDGDSGNTIYF. The entire variable domain, with the rest obtained from reference TRBV7-6 and TRBJ1-3, is as follows: GAGVSQSPRYKVTKRGQDVALRCDPISGHVSLYWYRQALGQGPEFLTYFNYEAQQDKSGLPNDRFSAERPEGSISTLTIQRTEQRDSAMYRCASSFRDGDSGNTIYFGEGSWLTVV.

The chain uses TRBV4-3 and TRBJ2-7; D tentatively reads TRBD1 or TRBD2 (5 bases each). The CDR3 spans 15 residues. Trimming took 1 base from V and 0 from J, leaving 10 bases between them. CDR1 and CDR2 (germline): LGHNA, YSLEER. The CDR3 region has the DNA TGCGCCAGCAGCCAAGTAATCGGGGCCTCCTACGAGCAGTACTTC. Translation gives CASSQVIGASYEQYF.

A single count supports this clone. The chain carries TRBV7-2 and TRBJ1-2; 11 bases are shared with TRBD1. Per the germline V gene, CDR1 is SGHTA and CDR2 is FQGNSA. V dropped 6 bases and J dropped 7; count of bases not matched to a gene: 7. This CDR3 has 14 amino acids. The CDR3 spells CASRSGQGAGGYTF. The CDR3 coding sequence is TGTGCCAGCAGATCCGGACAGGGGGCAGGTGGCTACACCTTC.

This clone is a singleton in its sample. CDR3 nucleotide sequence: TGTGCCAGCAGCTTGGCCTCGGGAAACTATCGCTACGAGCAGTACGTC. Translating gives CASSLASGNYRYEQYV. The chain recombines TRBV5-6 with TRBJ2-7, with TRBD2 as a possible D gene (5 bases). CDR1 and CDR2 (germline): SGHDT, YYEEEE. CDR3 size: 16 residues. The V and J ends lost 0 bases and 3 bases respectively, with 16 bases between them.

This chain joins TRBV2 and TRBJ1-5; perhaps TRBD1 as D (5 bases). The CDR3 contains 15 residues. Germline CDR1 is SNHLY and CDR2 is FYNNEI. The ends were cut back, 7 bases at V and 0 bases at J, with 13 bases in the middle. The CDR3 spells CASTRDGFSNQPQHF. The CDR3 DNA is TGTGCCAGCACCAGGGACGGTTTTAGCAATCAGCCCCAGCATTTT.

This sequence joins TRBV13 and TRBJ2-3; a weak D match, TRBD1 (5 bases). The CDR3 has 13 residues. V was shortened by 7 bases and J by 2 bases, with 10 bases between the two germline ends. Germline V gene data show CDR1 as PRHDT and CDR2 as FYEKMQ (reference sequence). CDR3 sequence (DNA): TGTGCCAGCACCCAGGGTTTCACAGATACGCAGTATTTT. Translating it yields CASTQGFTDTQYF.

This chain joins TRBV4-1 and TRBJ2-3; TRBD2 matches 8 bases. CDR1 is MGHRA, CDR2 YSYEKL, per germline. CDR3 size: 15 residues. V dropped 8 bases and J dropped 2; count of bases not matched to a gene: 9. CDR3 protein: CASQGLAEITDTQYF. For the CDR3, the DNA is TGCGCCAGCCAAGGACTAGCTGAGATCACAGATACGCAGTATTTT.